This TCR beta chain was observed in a study of blood T cell repertoires in COVID-19. Those who participated ranged in age from roughly 18 to 89 years and resided in 20 to 30 US areas. TCRdb keeps only in-frame clones here, not all; method: immunoSEQ multiplex PCR. This sample yields roughly 290,000 clones, of which 87% are seen a single time; about 5.5% belongs to the top ten. V was clipped by 1 base and J by 6 bases, with 10 bases between them. The CDR3 totals 13 residues. Germline-derived CDR1 and CDR2 are SGHTA and FQGTGA. Sequenced input: PBMCs or T cells enriched from blood (not recorded which). This sequence originates from a woman aged 40-49 years who had recovered from COVID-19. The chain recombines TRBV7-3 with TRBJ2-7, with a weak D call TRBD1 (5 bases). CDR3 sequence: CASSLSQGSEQYF. In nucleotides, the CDR3 is TGTGCCAGCAGCTTAAGCCAGGGAAGCGAGCAGTACTTC.